These 30 T cell receptor beta chains were all obtained from the same sample, sequenced in a study of T cell clones after liver transplantation. Generated by immunoSEQ multiplex PCR, the TCRdb table keeps only in-frame clones and is missing some. Of under 35,000 clones in the sample, around 94% were seen once. This specimen was CD8+ T cells from blood, taken 12 months after liver transplant. These receptors originate from a human patient who received a liver transplant. These T cells may partly come from the graft donor.

The rearrangement links TRBV7-9 to TRBJ2-7; D possibly corresponds to TRBD1 (6 bases). This CDR3 has 16 amino acids. Germline V gene data show CDR1 as SEHNR and CDR2 as FQNEAQ (reference sequence). With 5 bases removed from V and 3 bases from J, the gap between germline ends came to 20 bases. The CDR3 loop is CASSNPQGITGYEQYF. CDR3 sequence (DNA): TGTGCCAGCAGCAACCCACAGGGTATAACGGGCTACGAGCAGTACTTC.

The rearrangement uses TRBV6-1 and TRBJ2-4; TRBD1 is a possible D gene (6 bases). The CDR3 contains 16 residues. Germline V lookup: CDR1 MNHNS, CDR2 SASEGT. Trimming took off 1 base at V and 0 bases at J, with 10 bases between the two ends. The CDR3 coding sequence is TGTGCCAGCAGTGAAGGGCAGGGGTTAGCCAAAAACATTCAGTACTTC. As protein: CASSEGQGLAKNIQYF.

V and J are TRBV11-2 and TRBJ1-1; D remains unclear. V lost 6 bases, J lost 5 bases, and 13 bases lay in between. CDR1 SGHAT and CDR2 FQNNGV come from the germline V gene. The CDR3 length is 13 residues. The CDR3 spells CASRLAGWTEAFF. For the CDR3, the DNA is TGTGCCAGCAGACTAGCCGGGTGGACTGAAGCTTTCTTT. Full variable domain (rest looked up from reference TRBV11-2 and TRBJ1-1): EAGVAQSPRYKIIEKRQSVAFWCNPISGHATLYWYQQILGQGPKLLIQFQNNGVVDDSQLPKDRFSAERLKGVDSTLKIQPAKLEDSAVYLCASRLAGWTEAFFGQGTRLTVV.

The chain employs TRBV4-3 and TRBJ2-7, with 7 bases lining up with TRBD1. The germline CDR1 and CDR2 sequences are LGHNA and YSLEER. V shed 0 bases and J 7 bases; nucleotides not matched to a gene: 6. The CDR3 length is 14 residues. The CDR3 DNA reads TGCGCCAGCAGCCAAGACGGGACAGCTAAAGAGCAGTACTTC. Its protein product is CASSQDGTAKEQYF.

The rearrangement uses TRBV19 and TRBJ2-3, with 12 bases aligning to TRBD2. Germline CDR1 reads LNHDA; CDR2 reads SQIVND (reference sequence). This CDR3 has 17 amino acids. The trim removed 2 bases at V and 4 bases at J, leaving 7 bases unmatched. Written as DNA, the CDR3 is TGTGCCAGTAGTATATACGAGACTAGCGGGAGCGCAGATACGCAGTATTTT. Its translation is CASSIYETSGSADTQYF.

This chain links TRBV6-1 with TRBJ1-5; D is ambiguous. Germline assignment: CDR1 MNHNS and CDR2 SASEGT. V dropped 1 base and J dropped 9 bases, with 4 bases sitting between them. This CDR3 is built from 11 residues. The CDR3 loop reads CASSEGMPQHF. In nucleotides, the CDR3 is TGTGCCAGCAGTGAAGGTATGCCCCAGCATTTT.

J is TRBJ1-5 and V is TRBV7-9; 10 nucleotides line up with TRBD1. The CDR3 runs to 12 residues. The trim removed 7 bases at V and 11 bases at J, leaving 5 bases unmatched. Germline lookup yields CDR1 SEHNR and CDR2 FQNEAQ (reference sequence). CDR3 residues: CASTTGTGAQHF. The DNA for the CDR3 is TGTGCCAGCACCACCGGGACAGGGGCCCAGCATTTT. The variable domain in full, with the rest retrieved from reference TRBV7-9 and TRBJ1-5, is DTGVSQNPRHKITKRGQNVTFRCDPISEHNRLYWYRQTLGQGPEFLTYFQNEAQLEKSRLLSDRFSAERPKGSFSTLEIQRTEQGDSAMYLCASTTGTGAQHFGDGTRLSIL.

This chain connects TRBV7-8 to TRBJ1-3; perhaps TRBD1 as D (5 bases). Germline V gives CDR1 SGHVS, CDR2 FQNEAQ. CDR3 length: 17 amino acids. V lost 5 bases to trimming and J lost 6 bases, with 23 bases between them. The CDR3 nucleotides read TGTGCCAGCAGCCGCGGGACCACACCCTTATACGAAAACACCATATATTTT. This translates into CASSRGTTPLYENTIYF. Full variable domain (outside the CDR3, taken from reference TRBV7-8 and TRBJ1-3): GAGVSQSPRYKVAKRGQDVALRCDPISGHVSLFWYQQALGQGPEFLTYFQNEAQLDKSGLPSDRFFAERPEGSVSTLKIQRTQQEDSAVYLCASSRGTTPLYENTIYFGEGSWLTVV.

The chain joins TRBV10-3 to TRBJ2-2, with D possibly TRBD2 on 5 matching bases. CDR1 ENHRY and CDR2 SYGVKD come from the germline V gene. This CDR3 is 17 amino acids long. Between the trimmed V and J ends, which lost 3 bases and 4 bases, there was a span of 18 bases. The CDR3 nucleotides read TGTGCCATCAGTGACGATCGAAGCGGCACGAGCACCGGGGAGCTGTTTTTT. It encodes CAISDDRSGTSTGELFF.

J is TRBJ1-5 and V is TRBV25-1; TRBD1 is a possible D gene (5 bases). Trimming removed 3 bases at V and 5 bases at J, with 11 bases between. CDR1 is MGHDK and CDR2 is SYGVNS in the germline V gene. The CDR3 consists of 14 residues. The CDR3 sequence: CASSEGELDQPQHF. CDR3 coding DNA: TGTGCCAGCAGTGAGGGGGAGTTAGATCAGCCCCAGCATTTT.

The chain employs TRBV19 and TRBJ2-7; possibly TRBD2 for D (5 bases). This CDR3 contains 14 residues. Trimming stripped 5 bases from V and 3 bases from J, with 14 bases between. Germline assignment: CDR1 LNHDA and CDR2 SQIVND (reference sequence). The chain's CDR3 is CASSDRGLGYEQYF. The CDR3 bases are TGTGCCAGTAGTGATCGAGGGCTAGGCTACGAGCAGTACTTC.

V and J are TRBV28 and TRBJ2-7, with 9 bases fitting TRBD1. V was pared by 7 bases and J by 4 bases, with 8 bases of the junction left unmatched. The CDR3 has 14 residues. The germline V gene has CDR1 MDHEN and CDR2 SYDVKM. The CDR3 is CASNPGQGYYEQYF. DNA of the CDR3: TGTGCCAGCAATCCGGGACAGGGATATTACGAGCAGTACTTC. Variable domain in full (rest from reference TRBV28 and TRBJ2-7): DVKVTQSSRYLVKRTGEKVFLECVQDMDHENMFWYRQDPGLGLRLIYFSYDVKMKEKGDIPEGYSVSREKKERFSLILESASTNQTSMYLCASNPGQGYYEQYFGPGTRLTVT.

The chain recombines TRBV7-8 with TRBJ1-1; D is perhaps TRBD1 (5 bases). The CDR3 sequence is 15 residues long. Looked up from germline, CDR1 is SGHVS and CDR2 is FQNEAQ. Trimming pared 4 bases from V and 3 bases from J, leaving 15 bases between. This CDR3 is CASSWQQAADTEAFF. DNA of the CDR3: TGTGCCAGCAGCTGGCAACAGGCGGCAGACACTGAAGCTTTCTTT.

The gene calls are TRBV27 and TRBJ2-1; D is possibly TRBD1 (6 bases). V was cut by 6 bases and J by 9 bases, with 12 bases left in between. Looked up from germline, CDR1 is MNHEY and CDR2 is SMNVEV (reference sequence). The CDR3 spans 12 residues. This chain's CDR3 is CASSLTGGEQFF. In DNA, the CDR3 is TGTGCCAGCAGCCTGACAGGTGGTGAGCAGTTCTTC.

The chain links TRBV27 to TRBJ2-7, with D perhaps TRBD1 or TRBD2 (6 bases each). The V end was cut by 6 bases, the J end by 2 bases, with 17 bases between. Germline lookup yields CDR1 MNHEY and CDR2 SMNVEV (reference sequence). The CDR3 has 15 amino acids. Here the CDR3 reads CASSYTGRRAYEQYF. The DNA of the CDR3 is TGTGCCAGCAGCTACACAGGGAGGAGGGCCTACGAGCAGTACTTC.

The chain carries TRBV5-1 and TRBJ2-1; D is ambiguous. The germline V gene encodes CDR1 SGHRS and CDR2 YFSETQ. This CDR3 has 15 amino acids. The V and J ends lost 0 bases and 4 bases respectively, with 11 bases between them. CDR3 sequence reads: CASSLESGRYNEQFF. CDR3 DNA: TGCGCCAGCAGCTTGGAGTCTGGAAGATACAATGAGCAGTTCTTC. The variable domain in full, completed from reference TRBV5-1 and TRBJ2-1, reads KAGVTQTPRYLIKTRGQQVTLSCSPISGHRSVSWYQQTPGQGLQFLFEYFSETQRNKGNFPGRFSGRQFSNSRSEMNVSTLELGDSALYLCASSLESGRYNEQFFGPGTRLTVL.

The chain combines TRBV19 with TRBJ2-7; the D gene is possibly TRBD1 (6 bases). V shed 5 bases and J shed 2 bases, with 16 bases lying between them. In germline, CDR1 is LNHDA, CDR2 SQIVND (reference sequence). The CDR3 loop spans 15 amino acids. The chain's CDR3 is CASSGGHRQPYEQYF. CDR3 sequence (DNA): TGTGCCAGTAGTGGGGGACACCGGCAACCCTACGAGCAGTACTTC.

The chain couples TRBV6-1 to TRBJ1-1, with D perhaps matching TRBD1 (5 bases). CDR1 is MNHNS and CDR2 is SASEGT in the germline V gene. Trimming removed 5 bases from V and 8 bases from J, with 9 bases in between. CDR3 length: 11 amino acids. CDR3 DNA: TGTGCCAGCAGTCTTTGGGGCGAAGCTTTCTTT. Its translation: CASSLWGEAFF.

The V gene is TRBV27, the J gene TRBJ2-1, with 8 nucleotides matching TRBD2. From germline, CDR1 is MNHEY and CDR2 SMNVEV (reference sequence). V lost 2 bases to trimming and J lost 7 bases; unmatched junction nucleotides: 4. This CDR3 has 14 residues. The CDR3 is CASSLAGGSNEQFF. The CDR3 DNA sequence: TGTGCCAGCAGTTTAGCGGGAGGTAGTAATGAGCAGTTCTTC.

This clone was seen only once. The chain employs TRBV11-2 and TRBJ2-1; 8 bases are a match to TRBD2. Germline V lookup: CDR1 SGHAT, CDR2 FQNNGV. The CDR3 length is 15 residues. Trimming removed 3 bases from V and 2 bases from J; junction bases left unmatched: 3. As DNA, the CDR3 is TGTGCCAGCAGCTTGGCGGGGGGAGCCTACAATGAGCAGTTCTTC. As protein: CASSLAGGAYNEQFF. The variable domain in full, completed from reference TRBV11-2 and TRBJ2-1, reads EAGVAQSPRYKIIEKRQSVAFWCNPISGHATLYWYQQILGQGPKLLIQFQNNGVVDDSQLPKDRFSAERLKGVDSTLKIQPAKLEDSAVYLCASSLAGGAYNEQFFGPGTRLTVL.

The V and J genes are TRBV2 and TRBJ2-7, with D possibly TRBD2 on 5 matching bases. Germline V CDR1 and CDR2: SNHLY, FYNNEI. The CDR3 length is 12 residues. The V end was cut by 4 bases, the J end by 6 bases, with 10 bases between. The CDR3 nucleotides are TGTGCCAGCAGTGGAGGGTATTCCGAGCAGTACTTC. Protein product: CASSGGYSEQYF.

This chain connects TRBV5-1 to TRBJ2-7, with 9 positions matching TRBD2. V was pared by 2 bases and J by 5 bases, with 8 bases of the junction left unmatched. This CDR3 is 15 amino acids long. Per germline, CDR1 SGHRS and CDR2 YFSETQ. CDR3 protein: CASSFSGRTGNEQYF. The CDR3, as DNA: TGCGCCAGCAGCTTTAGCGGGAGAACGGGGAACGAGCAGTACTTC.

The J gene is TRBJ1-4, the V gene TRBV2; D is perhaps TRBD1 (5 bases). The germline gives CDR1 SNHLY, CDR2 FYNNEI. CDR3 length equals 16 residues. With 6 bases removed from V and 5 bases from J, the gap between germline ends came to 19 bases. CDR3 nucleotides: TGTGCCAGCAGCTCCTTTCGAACAGGTGTAAATGAAAAACTGTTTTTT. This translates into CASSSFRTGVNEKLFF. The full variable domain, its missing parts supplied by reference TRBV2 and TRBJ1-4, is EPEVTQTPSHQVTQMGQEVILRCVPISNHLYFYWYRQILGQKVEFLVSFYNNEISEKSEIFDDQFSVERPDGSNFTLKIRSTKLEDSAMYFCASSSFRTGVNEKLFFGSGTQLSVL.

The table lists this clone with a count of one. The V gene is TRBV27, the J gene TRBJ1-4, with D uncertain. V was shortened by 4 bases and J by 8 bases, with 11 bases between the two germline ends. This CDR3 has 13 residues. The germline V gene encodes CDR1 MNHEY and CDR2 SMNVEV (reference sequence). The chain's CDR3 is CASSSWSAEKLFF. The CDR3 DNA sequence: TGTGCCAGCAGTTCCTGGTCGGCGGAAAAACTGTTTTTT.

V usage is TRBV5-1 and J usage is TRBJ2-2, with TRBD2 identical over 9 bases. The CDR3 consists of 14 residues. V shed 4 bases and J 5 bases; nucleotides not matched to a gene: 3. Germline V gene lookup returns CDR1 SGHRS and CDR2 YFSETQ. CDR3 sequence reads: CASSLAGPTGELFF. The CDR3 nucleotides read TGCGCCAGCAGCCTAGCGGGGCCGACCGGGGAGCTGTTTTTT.

The CDR3 region is CASAGALQGGSYNEQFF. The DNA of the CDR3 is TGTGCCAGCGCCGGGGCTTTACAGGGGGGCTCCTACAATGAGCAGTTCTTC. The rearrangement joins TRBV9 to TRBJ2-1, with 8 bases lining up with TRBD1. Germline V gives CDR1 SGDLS, CDR2 YYNGEE. Trimming took 7 bases from V and 0 from J; bases not matched to a gene: 12. The CDR3 sequence is 17 residues long.

The CDR3 is CASSASGGGYNEQFF. CDR3 sequence (DNA): TGTGCCAGTAGTGCTAGCGGGGGAGGATACAATGAGCAGTTCTTC. The chain is built from TRBV19 and TRBJ2-1; 10 bases align to TRBD2. Germline CDR1 reads LNHDA; CDR2 reads SQIVND (reference sequence). The CDR3 runs 15 residues. The J segment lost 4 bases and the V segment lost 5 bases, leaving 5 bases of the junction unmatched.

V gene TRBV28 combines with J gene TRBJ2-7; tentatively, D is TRBD1 or TRBD2 (5 bases each). In germline, CDR1 is MDHEN, CDR2 SYDVKM. The CDR3 loop spans 16 amino acids. The ends were cut back, 6 bases at V and 3 bases at J, with 21 bases in the middle. The CDR3 region is CASRGTGRLLYYEQYF. The DNA for the CDR3 is TGTGCCAGCAGGGGGACGGGACGGCTCCTGTACTACGAGCAGTACTTC. Filled out from reference TRBV28 and TRBJ2-7, the complete variable domain reads DVKVTQSSRYLVKRTGEKVFLECVQDMDHENMFWYRQDPGLGLRLIYFSYDVKMKEKGDIPEGYSVSREKKERFSLILESASTNQTSMYLCASRGTGRLLYYEQYFGPGTRLTVT.

The chain employs TRBV27 and TRBJ2-1, with 7 positions matching TRBD1. V lost 4 bases to trimming and J lost 1 base; unmatched junction nucleotides: 7. The CDR3 spans 16 residues. Looked up from germline, CDR1 is MNHEY and CDR2 is SMNVEV (reference sequence). The CDR3 DNA reads as TGTGCCAGCAGTTCATTGACAGGGCAATCCTACAATGAGCAGTTCTTC. It yields the protein CASSSLTGQSYNEQFF.

The J gene is TRBJ2-7, the V gene TRBV10-3; D is possibly TRBD1 (5 bases). Looked up from germline, CDR1 is ENHRY and CDR2 is SYGVKD. CDR3 length equals 15 residues. V was cut by 1 base and J by 5 bases, with 15 bases left in between. The CDR3 nucleotides read TGTGCCATCAGTGAGTTAAAGGGGCGACCTAACGAGCAGTACTTC. It yields the protein CAISELKGRPNEQYF.